This T cell receptor (beta chain) appears in the sequencing data of a study of blood T cell repertoires in COVID-19. Looking at the study overall: Collection of acute and convalescent COVID-19 samples took place in the United States, Italy and Spain. PBMCs, B-cell-depleted T cells, or T cells provided the cDNA or gDNA that made up the material.

The germline gives CDR1 WSHSY, CDR2 SAAADI. The CDR3 has 15 residues. Germline trimming cut 7 bases from V and 10 bases from J; bases unmatched to any gene: 15. Source study methods: Amplifying reference gene primers gave estimates of nucleated cell counts. Clones were sequenced by immunoSEQ multiplex PCR, and TCRdb holds only the in-frame ones, with some missing. V, J and clone size derive from that table, while D and trimming were established from the DNA sequence. The sample gives 170,000 or so clones, over 75% of which show up once; less than 30% is in the top ten. This clonotype was sampled from a woman in her 70s with acute or convalescent COVID-19. Sequenced material: peripheral blood. The chain joins TRBV10-2 to TRBJ2-1, with 8 bases matching TRBD2. In DNA, the CDR3 is TGCGCCAGCACAAGGGCGCCGGGACTAGTGGGCGAGCAGTTCTTC. Its translation: CASTRAPGLVGEQFF.